Presented here are 14 T cell receptor beta chains from one specimen sequenced in a study of breast tumors, draining lymph nodes, adjacent tissues. Breast cancer patients provided tissue from their axillary draining lymph nodes. MiXCR was run by TCRdb on the multiplex PCR reads, yielding one entry per CDR3 protein. This sample carries about 230,000 distinct CDR3 sequences, about 32% of them seen once, and the ten largest clones take approximately 1.5%. The sample taken for sequencing was axillary lymph node tissue. These TCRs come from a female donor with breast cancer. Some clones in this sample may be carry-over from other donors' samples.

The table lists this clonotype with many counts. The J gene is TRBJ1-3, the V gene TRBV5-6; D gene uncertain. V was pared by 2 bases and J by 1 base, with 7 bases between. CDR1 is SGHDT, CDR2 YYEEEE, per germline. The CDR3 covers 14 residues. Here the CDR3 reads CASSLGRSGNTIYF. The CDR3 coding sequence is TGTGCCAGCAGCTTAGGACGGTCTGGAAACACCATATATTTT.

This clonotype was recorded at least ten times. This chain uses TRBV30 with TRBJ2-3, with a weak D call TRBD1 (6 bases). This CDR3 has 13 residues. The germline V gene has CDR1 GTSNPN and CDR2 SVGIG (reference sequence). The V end was cut by 3 bases, the J end by 0 bases, with 7 bases between. The CDR3 is CAWSGQSTDTQYF. The CDR3 bases are TGTGCCTGGAGCGGACAGAGCACAGATACGCAGTATTTT.

This clonotype was seen repeatedly, ten times or more. The genes are TRBV20-1 and TRBJ1-5; D gene uncertain. The germline gives CDR1 DFQATT, CDR2 SNEGSKA (reference sequence). The CDR3 is made up of 10 amino acids. V was shortened by 6 bases and J by 15 bases, with 15 bases between the two germline ends. The chain's CDR3 is CSASQNGVHF. In nucleotides, the CDR3 is TGCAGTGCCAGTCAGAACGGGGTGCATTTT.

This clonotype was picked up many times. A much larger clone lies one base from this, so it may be a read error. No conserved phenylalanine or tryptophan is present at the end of the CDR3, so a read error is the likely explanation. This chain links TRBV14 with TRBJ2-5; D remains ambiguous. CDR3 length equals 13 residues. Trimming cost V 1 base and J 1 base, with 4 bases left between them. Germline V gene sequence: CDR1 SGHDN, CDR2 FVKESK. CDR3 amino acids: CASSQGLQETQYS. The CDR3 nucleotides read TGTGCCAGCAGCCAAGGGCTCCAAGAGACCCAGTACTCC.

The rearrangement joins TRBV7-3 to TRBJ2-3; 9 positions agree with TRBD2. V was pared by 3 bases and J by 11 bases, with 9 bases of the junction left unmatched. Germline CDR1 SGHTA, CDR2 FQGTGA. This CDR3 is 14 amino acids long. The CDR3 loop is CASSLTSGSNEQYF. CDR3 nucleotides: TGTGCCAGCAGCTTGACTAGCGGTAGCAATGAGCAGTATTTT.

This clonotype was found many times. The chain is built from TRBV11-3 and TRBJ2-2, with D possibly TRBD1 on 6 matching bases. Trimming removed 5 bases at V and 3 bases at J, with 10 bases between. Germline CDR1 is SGHNT and CDR2 is YENEEA. The CDR3 has 14 amino acids. The CDR3 loop reads CASSRDTYTGELFF. CDR3 nucleotides: TGTGCCAGCAGCAGGGACACCTACACCGGGGAGCTGTTTTTT. The whole variable domain, filled in from reference TRBV11-3 and TRBJ2-2, reads EAGVVQSPRYKIIEKKQPVAFWCNPISGHNTLYWYLQNLGQGPELLIRYENEEAVDDSQLPKDRFSAERLKGVDSTLKIQPAELGDSAVYLCASSRDTYTGELFFGEGSRLTVL.

This sequence joins TRBV6-6 and TRBJ1-3, with TRBD1 as a possible D gene (5 bases). The V end was cut by 0 bases, the J end by 15 bases, with 9 bases between. Germline values: CDR1 MNHNY, CDR2 SVGAGI (reference sequence). The CDR3 loop spans 11 amino acids. Here the CDR3 reads CASSYSGGGYF. The CDR3 nucleotides read TGTGCCAGCAGTTACTCGGGGGGAGGATATTTT.

This clonotype has at least ten counts. The rearrangement joins TRBV2 to TRBJ2-2, with TRBD1 matching over 7 bases. Germline V lookup: CDR1 SNHLY, CDR2 FYNNEI. The trim removed 7 bases at V and 3 bases at J, leaving 8 bases unmatched. The CDR3 is made up of 15 amino acids. The CDR3 DNA sequence: TGTGCCAGCAAGGGGACAGTGAGCGACACCGGGGAGCTGTTTTTT. Translating gives CASKGTVSDTGELFF.

At least ten counts were recorded for this clonotype. This chain connects TRBV7-9 to TRBJ2-5; D possibly uses TRBD1 or TRBD2 (6 bases each). The V gene's germline CDR1 is SEHNR and CDR2 FQNEAQ (reference sequence). The CDR3 contains 15 residues. V lost 2 bases to trimming and J lost 5 bases, with 15 bases between them. The CDR3 DNA reads as TGTGCCAGCAGCTTAAGGAGGGGGAGACTCGAGACCCAGTACTTC. Residues: CASSLRRGRLETQYF.

At least ten counts were recorded for this clonotype. The chain has TRBV20-1 and TRBJ2-1; TRBD2 agrees at 9 bases. This CDR3 is 15 amino acids long. V lost 0 bases, J lost 2 bases, and 2 bases stayed unmatched. CDR1 is DFQATT and CDR2 is SNEGSKA in the germline V gene (reference sequence). CDR3 DNA: TGCAGTGCTAGAGAGGGCGGGAGGGCCTACAATGAGCAGTTCTTC. Protein: CSAREGGRAYNEQFF.

The chain uses TRBV2 and TRBJ1-5; D perhaps matches TRBD1 (6 bases). V gave up 8 bases and J gave up 2 bases, with 31 bases separating them. Germline V lookup: CDR1 SNHLY, CDR2 FYNNEI. The CDR3 runs 20 residues. CDR3 in DNA: TGTGCCAGCCGCCCGTGGAGGGACAAGGTCAAGGTGGTGGGCAATCAGCCCCAGCATTTT. Its translation: CASRPWRDKVKVVGNQPQHF.

In this sample, this clonotype turned up many times. The chain combines TRBV18 with TRBJ2-7; tentatively, D is TRBD2 (5 bases). The V end lost 3 bases, the J end lost 7 bases, and 16 bases lay between the germline ends. CDR1 is KGHSH, CDR2 LQKENI, per germline. The CDR3 loop spans 14 amino acids. The CDR3 nucleotides read TGTGCCAGCTCACCCGGCGGGCGGTTCTCTGAGCAGTACTTC. It is translated as CASSPGGRFSEQYF.

The chain employs TRBV27 and TRBJ2-7, with D possibly matching TRBD2 (5 bases). V was trimmed by 2 bases and J by 6 bases, leaving 20 bases between them. Per the germline V gene, CDR1 is MNHEY and CDR2 is SMNVEV (reference sequence). The CDR3 is 16 residues long. CDR3 bases: TGTGCCAGCAGTTTACCTCTACTAGTTGTCATCGCCGAGCAGTACTTC. Amino acid sequence: CASSLPLLVVIAEQYF.

The table lists this clonotype with many counts. The chain links TRBV24-1 to TRBJ2-1; 9 bases are shared with TRBD2. The CDR3 has 17 amino acids. CDR1 and CDR2 from the germline V gene are KGHDR and SFDVKD. Losses at the gene ends were 2 bases for V and 8 bases for J; bases not matched to a gene: 12. CDR3 residues: CATSDWGGAGGIDEQFF. CDR3 nucleotides: TGTGCCACCAGTGATTGGGGGGGGGCGGGAGGGATAGATGAGCAGTTCTTC.